This T cell receptor beta chain was retrieved from a study of tumor-infiltrating lymphocytes in primary liver carcinoma. Starting from approximately 500 ng of total RNA, TCR beta cDNA was produced with a primer in the constant region. Slightly modified ARM-PCR, run as three nested multiplex PCR rounds, produced the TCR beta libraries. TCRdb used MiXCR to reprocess the multiplex PCR reads, holding one entry per CDR3 protein. The data contain some 320,000 distinct CDR3 sequences, over 55% of them singletons. Researchers drew blood RNA from unsorted whole blood and extracted germline DNA as well. Note on this clonotype: Being one base from a much bigger clone, this may be a read error.

Sequenced material: peripheral blood. This TCR was recovered from a man aged 40-49 years with primary liver carcinoma and hepatitis B virus infection.

CDR3 sequence (DNA): TGTGACAGCAGTTATGACAGGGCTTACGAGCAGTACTTC. Protein sequence: CDSSYDRAYEQYF. J is TRBJ2-7 and V is TRBV6-5; the match to TRBD1 covers 7 bases. The germline gives CDR1 MNHEY, CDR2 SVGAGI. The CDR3 length is 13 residues.